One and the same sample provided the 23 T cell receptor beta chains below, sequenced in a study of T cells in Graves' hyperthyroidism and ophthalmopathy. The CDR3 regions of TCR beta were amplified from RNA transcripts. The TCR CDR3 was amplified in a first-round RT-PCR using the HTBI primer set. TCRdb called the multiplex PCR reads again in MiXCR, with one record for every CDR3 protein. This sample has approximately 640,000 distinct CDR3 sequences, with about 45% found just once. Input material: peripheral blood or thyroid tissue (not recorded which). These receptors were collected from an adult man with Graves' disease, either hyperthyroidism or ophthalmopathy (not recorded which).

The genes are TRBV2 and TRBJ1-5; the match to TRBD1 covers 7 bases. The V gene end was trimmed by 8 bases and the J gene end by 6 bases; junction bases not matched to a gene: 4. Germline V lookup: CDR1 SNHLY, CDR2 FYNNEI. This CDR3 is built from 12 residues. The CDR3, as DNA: TGTGCCAGCGGCAGGACAGGTCAGCCCCAGCATTTT. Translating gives CASGRTGQPQHF.

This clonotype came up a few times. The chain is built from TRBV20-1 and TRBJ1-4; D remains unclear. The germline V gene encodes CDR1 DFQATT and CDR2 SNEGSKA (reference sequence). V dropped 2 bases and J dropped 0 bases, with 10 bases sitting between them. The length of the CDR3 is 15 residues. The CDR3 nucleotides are TGCAGTGCTAGACGAGGGAGTTCAACTAATGAAAAACTGTTTTTT. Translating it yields CSARRGSSTNEKLFF.

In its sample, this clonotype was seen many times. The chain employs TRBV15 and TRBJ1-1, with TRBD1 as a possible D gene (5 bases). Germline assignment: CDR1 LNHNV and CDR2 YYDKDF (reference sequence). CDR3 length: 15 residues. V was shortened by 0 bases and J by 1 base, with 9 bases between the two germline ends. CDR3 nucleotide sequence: TGTGCCACCAGCAGAGATCGGGACGGGAACACTGAAGCTTTCTTT. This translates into CATSRDRDGNTEAFF.

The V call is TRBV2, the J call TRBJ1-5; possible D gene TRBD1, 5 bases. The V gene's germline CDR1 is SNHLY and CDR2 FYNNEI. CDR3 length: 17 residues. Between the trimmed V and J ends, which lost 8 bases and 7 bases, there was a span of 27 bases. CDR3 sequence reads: CASRGRISGGGYQPQHF. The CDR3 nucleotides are TGTGCCAGCCGAGGACGGATCTCGGGGGGTGGGTACCAGCCCCAGCATTTT.

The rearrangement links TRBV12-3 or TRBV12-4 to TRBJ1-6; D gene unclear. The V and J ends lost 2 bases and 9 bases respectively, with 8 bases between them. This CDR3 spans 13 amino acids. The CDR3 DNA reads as TGTGCCAGCAGTTTACCCCCGGTTTCACCCCTCCACTTT. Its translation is CASSLPPVSPLHF.

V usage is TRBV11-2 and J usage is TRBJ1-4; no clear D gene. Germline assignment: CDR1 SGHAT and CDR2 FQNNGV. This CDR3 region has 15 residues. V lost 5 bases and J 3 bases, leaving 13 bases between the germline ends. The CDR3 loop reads CASSQSWGANEKLFF. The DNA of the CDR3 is TGTGCCAGCAGCCAATCGTGGGGAGCTAATGAAAAACTGTTTTTT. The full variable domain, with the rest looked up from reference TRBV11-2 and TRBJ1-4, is EAGVAQSPRYKIIEKRQSVAFWCNPISGHATLYWYQQILGQGPKLLIQFQNNGVVDDSQLPKDRFSAERLKGVDSTLKIQPAKLEDSAVYLCASSQSWGANEKLFFGSGTQLSVL.

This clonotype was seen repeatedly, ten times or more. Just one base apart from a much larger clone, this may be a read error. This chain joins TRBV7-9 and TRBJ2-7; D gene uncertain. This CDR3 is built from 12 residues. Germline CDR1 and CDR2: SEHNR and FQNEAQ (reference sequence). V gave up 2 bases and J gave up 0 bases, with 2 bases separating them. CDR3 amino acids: CASSLHSYEQYF. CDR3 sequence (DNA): TGTGCCAGCAGCTTACACTCCTACGAGCAGTACTTC.

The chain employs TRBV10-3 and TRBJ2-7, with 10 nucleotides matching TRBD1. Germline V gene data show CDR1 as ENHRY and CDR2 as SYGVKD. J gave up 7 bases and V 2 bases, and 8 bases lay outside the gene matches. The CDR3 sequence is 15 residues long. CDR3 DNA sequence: TGTGCCATCAGTGAGGGGACAGGGGTCCTAGGGGAGCAGTACTTC. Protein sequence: CAISEGTGVLGEQYF.

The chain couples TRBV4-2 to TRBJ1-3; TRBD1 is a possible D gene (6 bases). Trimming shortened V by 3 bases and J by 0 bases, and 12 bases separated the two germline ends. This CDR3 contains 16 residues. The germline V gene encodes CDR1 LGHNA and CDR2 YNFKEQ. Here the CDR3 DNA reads TGTGCCAGCAGCCATGAAGGGGGTGGCTCTGGAAACACCATATATTTT. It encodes CASSHEGGGSGNTIYF.

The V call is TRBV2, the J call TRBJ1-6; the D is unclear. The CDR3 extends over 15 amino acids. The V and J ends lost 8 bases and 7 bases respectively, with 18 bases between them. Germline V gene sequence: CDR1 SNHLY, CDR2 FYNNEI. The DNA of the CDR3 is TGTGCCAGCCCACGCACCGGGAGGACGAATTCACCCCTCCACTTT. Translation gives CASPRTGRTNSPLHF.

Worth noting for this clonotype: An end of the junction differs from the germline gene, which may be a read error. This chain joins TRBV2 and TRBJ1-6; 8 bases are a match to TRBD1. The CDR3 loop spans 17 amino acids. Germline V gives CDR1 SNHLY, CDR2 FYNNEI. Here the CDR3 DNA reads TGTGCCAGCAGTCAAGGACAGGGTAGCTCCTATAAGTCACCCCTCCACTTT. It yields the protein CASSQGQGSSYKSPLHF.

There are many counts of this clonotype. CDR3 residues: CASSEGGRGRAFF. The CDR3 DNA reads as TGTGCCAGCAGTGAAGGGGGCAGGGGCCGGGCTTTCTTT. V gene TRBV2 combines with J gene TRBJ1-1, with D possibly being TRBD1 (6 bases). V lost 1 base, J lost 11 bases, and 14 bases lay in between. Per germline, CDR1 SNHLY and CDR2 FYNNEI. The CDR3 has 13 amino acids.

The chain's CDR3 is CASLGQGSEQYF. CDR3 nucleotides: TGTGCCAGCCTTGGACAGGGGAGCGAGCAGTACTTC. This rearrangement joins TRBV2 to TRBJ2-7, with 9 positions matching TRBD1. V lost 8 bases, J lost 6 bases, and 5 bases stayed unmatched. Germline CDR1 and CDR2: SNHLY and FYNNEI. CDR3 length: 12 residues. Full variable domain (remainder filled in from reference TRBV2 and TRBJ2-7): EPEVTQTPSHQVTQMGQEVILRCVPISNHLYFYWYRQILGQKVEFLVSFYNNEISEKSEIFDDQFSVERPDGSNFTLKIRSTKLEDSAMYFCASLGQGSEQYFGPGTRLTVT.

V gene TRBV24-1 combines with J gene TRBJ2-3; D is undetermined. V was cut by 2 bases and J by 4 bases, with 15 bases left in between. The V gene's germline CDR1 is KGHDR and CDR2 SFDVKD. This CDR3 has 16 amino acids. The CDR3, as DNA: TGTGCCACCAGTGATTATAGAAGGCGGCGTGCAGATACGCAGTATTTT. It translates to CATSDYRRRRADTQYF.

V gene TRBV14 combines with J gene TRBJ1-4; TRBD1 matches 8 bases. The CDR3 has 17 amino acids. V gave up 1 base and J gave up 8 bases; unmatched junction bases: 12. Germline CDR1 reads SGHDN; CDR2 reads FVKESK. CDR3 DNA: TGTGCCAGCAGCCAAGCTCTTACCGGGACAGGTACCGAAAAACTGTTTTTT. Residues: CASSQALTGTGTEKLFF.

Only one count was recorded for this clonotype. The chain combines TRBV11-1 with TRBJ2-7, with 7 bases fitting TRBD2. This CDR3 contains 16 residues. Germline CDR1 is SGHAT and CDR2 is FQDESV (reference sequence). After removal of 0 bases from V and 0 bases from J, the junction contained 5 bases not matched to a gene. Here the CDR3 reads CASSLAGRAPSYEQYF. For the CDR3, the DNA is TGTGCCAGCAGCTTAGCTGGGAGGGCCCCCTCCTACGAGCAGTACTTC.

CDR3 sequence (DNA): TGTGCCAGCAGGCCAGGGACTAGCGGGAGGGCTTACGAGCAGTACTTC. Translated, it gives CASRPGTSGRAYEQYF. The chain combines TRBV7-9 with TRBJ2-7; 16 bases agree with TRBD2. Unmatched junction bases numbered 6, after V lost 6 bases and J lost 4 bases. The CDR3 totals 16 residues. In germline, CDR1 is SEHNR, CDR2 FQNEAQ (reference sequence).

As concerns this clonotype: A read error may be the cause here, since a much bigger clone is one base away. The CDR3 bases are TGTGCCAGCGGCTTTGGGGGAGGTAACGAGCAGTACTTC. Encoded protein: CASGFGGGNEQYF. The rearrangement links TRBV7-9 to TRBJ2-7; the D gene is possibly TRBD2 (6 bases). CDR1 is SEHNR, CDR2 FQNEAQ, per germline (reference sequence). This CDR3 is built from 13 residues.

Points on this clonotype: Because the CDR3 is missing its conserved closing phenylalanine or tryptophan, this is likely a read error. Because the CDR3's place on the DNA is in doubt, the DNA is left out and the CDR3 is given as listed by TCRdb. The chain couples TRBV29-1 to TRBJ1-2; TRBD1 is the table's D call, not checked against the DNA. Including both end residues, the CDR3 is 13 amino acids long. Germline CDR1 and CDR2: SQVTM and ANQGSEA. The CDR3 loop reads CSVRQGLTMATPS.

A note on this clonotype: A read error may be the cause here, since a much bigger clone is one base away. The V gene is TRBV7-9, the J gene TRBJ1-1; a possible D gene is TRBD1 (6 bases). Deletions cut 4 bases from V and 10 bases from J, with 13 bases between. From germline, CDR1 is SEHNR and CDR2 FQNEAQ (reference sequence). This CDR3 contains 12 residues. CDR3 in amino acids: CASSSRTVGAFF. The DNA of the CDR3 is TGTGCCAGCAGCTCCCGGACAGTGGGAGCTTTCTTT.

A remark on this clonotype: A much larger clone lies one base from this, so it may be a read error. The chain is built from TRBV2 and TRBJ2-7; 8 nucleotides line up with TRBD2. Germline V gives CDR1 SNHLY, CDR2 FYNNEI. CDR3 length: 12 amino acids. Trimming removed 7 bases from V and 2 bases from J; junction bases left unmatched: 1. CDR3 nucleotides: TGTGCCAGCAAGACTAGCGCCTACGAGCAGTACTTC. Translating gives CASKTSAYEQYF.

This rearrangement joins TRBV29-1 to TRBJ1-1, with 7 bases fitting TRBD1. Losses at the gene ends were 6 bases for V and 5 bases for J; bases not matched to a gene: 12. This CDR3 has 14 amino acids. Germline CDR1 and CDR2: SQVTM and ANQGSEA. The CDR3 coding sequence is TGCAGCGTCGTTGACAGGGCGGAGGGAACTGAAGCTTTCTTT. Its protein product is CSVVDRAEGTEAFF.

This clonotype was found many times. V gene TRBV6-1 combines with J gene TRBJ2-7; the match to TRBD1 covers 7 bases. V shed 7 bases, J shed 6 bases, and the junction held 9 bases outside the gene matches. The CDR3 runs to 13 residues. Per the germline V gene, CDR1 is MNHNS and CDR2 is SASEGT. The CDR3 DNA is TGTGCCAGCAACCGTGACAGGGCTGGCGAGCAGTACTTC. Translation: CASNRDRAGEQYF.